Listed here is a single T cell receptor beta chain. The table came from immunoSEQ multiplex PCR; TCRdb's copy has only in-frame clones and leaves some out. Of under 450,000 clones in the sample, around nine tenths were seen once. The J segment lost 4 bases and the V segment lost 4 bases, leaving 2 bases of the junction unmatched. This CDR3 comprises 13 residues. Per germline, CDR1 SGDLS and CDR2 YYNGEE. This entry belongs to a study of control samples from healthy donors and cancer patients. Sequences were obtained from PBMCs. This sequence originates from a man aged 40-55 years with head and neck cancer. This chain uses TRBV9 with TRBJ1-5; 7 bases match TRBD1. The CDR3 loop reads CASSRGPNQPQHF. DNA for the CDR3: TGTGCCAGCAGCAGGGGGCCTAATCAGCCCCAGCATTTT.